Presented here are 4 T cell receptor beta chains from one specimen sequenced in a study of OX40 agonist ivuxolimab in advanced cancers. TCRdb's copy holds only in-frame clones and misses some; the assay was immunoSEQ multiplex PCR. The sample holds roughly 67,000 clones, roughly 88% seen once. The sample consisted of CD4+ or CD8+ T cells sorted from blood, taken in a trial of the OX40 agonist ivuxolimab. Receptors were obtained from an adult with an advanced solid tumor such as melanoma, head and neck, liver or kidney cancer.

V gene TRBV5-8 combines with J gene TRBJ1-1; D is possibly TRBD1 (5 bases). In germline, CDR1 is SGHTS, CDR2 YDEGEE. The ends were cut back, 2 bases at V and 10 bases at J, with 15 bases in the middle. This CDR3 has 13 residues. As DNA, the CDR3 is TGTGCCAGCAGCTTAAGTAGGGGTCGAGGAGCTTTCTTT. It codes for CASSLSRGRGAFF.

J is TRBJ2-3 and V is TRBV5-1, with 8 nucleotides matching TRBD1. J gave up 1 base and V 4 bases, and 2 bases lay outside the gene matches. This CDR3 comprises 14 residues. CDR1 SGHRS and CDR2 YFSETQ come from the germline V gene. The CDR3 loop reads CASSPGGRTDTQYF. CDR3 DNA sequence: TGCGCCAGCAGCCCAGGGGGCCGCACAGATACGCAGTATTTT.

This rearrangement joins TRBV5-1 to TRBJ2-1, with 7 bases lining up with TRBD2. The CDR3 runs 15 residues. Per the germline V gene, CDR1 is SGHRS and CDR2 is YFSETQ. V gave up 1 base and J gave up 9 bases; unmatched junction bases: 10. The CDR3: CASSLRGGFVGEQFF. DNA for the CDR3: TGCGCCAGCAGCTTGCGGGGAGGGTTCGTGGGTGAGCAGTTCTTC.

The chain couples TRBV5-5 to TRBJ2-7; weak D call: TRBD2 (6 bases). Trimming removed 6 bases from V and 7 bases from J, with 23 bases in between. CDR1 SGHKS and CDR2 YYEKEE come from the germline V gene (reference sequence). The CDR3 loop spans 15 amino acids. The CDR3 DNA sequence: TGTGCCAGCATCCCGGTGTGGGGATGGGCGGGGGAGCAGTACTTC. Its protein is CASIPVWGWAGEQYF.